This TCR beta chain was recovered during a study of blood T cell repertoires in COVID-19. Across the whole study: Either two negative PCRs, clearance, or symptom resolution qualified Cohort 3 donors as recovered. The origin of the acute and convalescent COVID-19 samples was the United States, Italy and Spain. The analysed material was cDNA or gDNA that came from T cells, B-cell-depleted T cells, or PBMCs.

As to this clone: This sequence may be a read error, since a much larger clone differs from it by one base.

This study enrolled people aged 18 to 89 from around 25 US geographic areas. Trimming shortened V by 1 base and J by 6 bases, and 5 bases separated the two germline ends. CDR3 length: 12 amino acids. Per germline, CDR1 SGHRS and CDR2 YFSETQ. Only in-frame clones appear in the TCRdb table, and some are missing; sequencing was by immunoSEQ multiplex PCR. The sample carries 350,000 to 450,000 clones, 87% recorded once. This sequence was found in a man aged 35-49 years in a cohort exposed to, infected with or recovered from COVID-19 (not recorded which). The chain is built from TRBV5-1 and TRBJ2-1; D is ambiguous. Sequences were obtained from PBMCs or T cells enriched from blood (not recorded which). CDR3: CASSLPGNEQFF. The CDR3 coding sequence is TGCGCCAGCAGCTTGCCCGGCAATGAGCAGTTCTTC.